This T cell receptor beta chain appears in the sequencing data of a study of cytomegalovirus exposure and HLA in healthy donors. The primer mix had 60 Vbeta and 13 Jbeta primers. The protocol was immunoSEQ multiplex PCR, while the TCRdb copy is restricted to in-frame clones and leaves out a portion. The table has approximately 90,000 clones, about 74% seen once. Everyone who donated was a healthy bone marrow donor. This clonotype was sampled from a man aged 30 to 45 in good health and CMV-seronegative. The sample taken for sequencing was PBMCs.

In DNA form, the CDR3 reads TGTGCCAGCAGTTTATGGGGAGGGGCCAAAAACATTCAGTACTTC. Its protein is CASSLWGGAKNIQYF. The V call is TRBV28, the J call TRBJ2-4; TRBD2 matches 7 bases. The ends lost 0 bases at V and 1 base at J; junction bases unmatched: 0. The CDR3 contains 15 residues. CDR1 is MDHEN and CDR2 is SYDVKM in the germline V gene. Based on the CDR3 plus reference TRBV28 and TRBJ2-4, the full variable domain is DVKVTQSSRYLVKRTGEKVFLECVQDMDHENMFWYRQDPGLGLRLIYFSYDVKMKEKGDIPEGYSVSREKKERFSLILESASTNQTSMYLCASSLWGGAKNIQYFGAGTRLSVL.